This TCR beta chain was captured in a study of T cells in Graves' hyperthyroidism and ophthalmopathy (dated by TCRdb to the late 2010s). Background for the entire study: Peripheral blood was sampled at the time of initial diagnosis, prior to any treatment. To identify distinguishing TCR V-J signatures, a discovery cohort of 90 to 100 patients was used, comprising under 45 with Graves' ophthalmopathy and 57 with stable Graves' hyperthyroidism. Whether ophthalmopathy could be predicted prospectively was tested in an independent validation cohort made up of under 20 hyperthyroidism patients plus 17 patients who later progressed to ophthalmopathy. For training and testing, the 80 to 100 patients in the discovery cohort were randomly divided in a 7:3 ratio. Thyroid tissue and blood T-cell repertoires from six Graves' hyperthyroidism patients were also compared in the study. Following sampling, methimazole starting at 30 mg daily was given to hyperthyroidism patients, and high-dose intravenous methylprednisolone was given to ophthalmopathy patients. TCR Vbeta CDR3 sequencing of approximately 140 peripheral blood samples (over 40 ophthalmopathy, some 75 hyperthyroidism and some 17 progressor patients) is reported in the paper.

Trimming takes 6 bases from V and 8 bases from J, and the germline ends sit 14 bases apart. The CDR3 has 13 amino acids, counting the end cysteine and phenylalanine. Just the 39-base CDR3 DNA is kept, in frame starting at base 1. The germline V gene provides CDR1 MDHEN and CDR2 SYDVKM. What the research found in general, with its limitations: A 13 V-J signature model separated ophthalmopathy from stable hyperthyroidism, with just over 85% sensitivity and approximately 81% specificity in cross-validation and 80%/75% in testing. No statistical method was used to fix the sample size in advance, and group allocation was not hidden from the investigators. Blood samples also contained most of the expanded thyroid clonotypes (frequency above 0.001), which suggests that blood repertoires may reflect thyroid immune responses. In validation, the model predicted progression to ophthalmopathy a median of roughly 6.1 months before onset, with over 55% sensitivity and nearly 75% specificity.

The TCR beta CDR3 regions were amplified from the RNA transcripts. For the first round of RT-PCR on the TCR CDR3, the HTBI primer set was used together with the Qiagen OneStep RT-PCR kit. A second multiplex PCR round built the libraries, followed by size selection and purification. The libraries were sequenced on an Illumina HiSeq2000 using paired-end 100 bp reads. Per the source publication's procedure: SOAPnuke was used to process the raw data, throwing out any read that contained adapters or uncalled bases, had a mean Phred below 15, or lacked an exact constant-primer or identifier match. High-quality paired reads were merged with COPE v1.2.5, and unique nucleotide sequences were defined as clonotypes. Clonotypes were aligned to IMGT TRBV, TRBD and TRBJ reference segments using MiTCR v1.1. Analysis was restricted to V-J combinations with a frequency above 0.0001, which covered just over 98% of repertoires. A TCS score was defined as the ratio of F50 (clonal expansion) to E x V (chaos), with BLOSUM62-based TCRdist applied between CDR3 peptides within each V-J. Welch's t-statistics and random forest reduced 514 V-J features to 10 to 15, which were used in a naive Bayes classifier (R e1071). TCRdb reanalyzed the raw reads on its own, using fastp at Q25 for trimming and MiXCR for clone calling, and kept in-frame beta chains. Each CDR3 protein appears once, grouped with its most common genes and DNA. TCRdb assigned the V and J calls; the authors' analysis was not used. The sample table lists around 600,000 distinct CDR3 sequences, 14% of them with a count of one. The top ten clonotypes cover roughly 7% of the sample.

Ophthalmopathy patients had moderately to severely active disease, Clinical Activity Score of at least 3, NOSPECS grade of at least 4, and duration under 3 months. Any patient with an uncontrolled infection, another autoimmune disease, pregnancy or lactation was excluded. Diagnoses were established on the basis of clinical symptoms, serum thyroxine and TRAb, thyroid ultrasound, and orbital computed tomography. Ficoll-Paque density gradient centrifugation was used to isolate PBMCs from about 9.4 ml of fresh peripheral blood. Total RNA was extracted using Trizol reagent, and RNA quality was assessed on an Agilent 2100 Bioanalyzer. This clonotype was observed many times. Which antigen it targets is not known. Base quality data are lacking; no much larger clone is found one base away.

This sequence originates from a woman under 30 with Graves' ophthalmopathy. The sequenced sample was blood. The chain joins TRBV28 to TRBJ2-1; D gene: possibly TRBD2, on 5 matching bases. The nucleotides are TGTGCCAGCAGCTTTACTAGGGTCGATGAGCAGTTCTTC. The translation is CASSFTRVDEQFF.